This paragraph covers one T cell receptor beta chain sequence. Its specific antigen is unknown. Within one base of it there is no much larger clone, and no base qualities were kept. These data are taken from a study of Graves' ophthalmopathy and Graves' hyperthyroidism (dated by TCRdb to the late 2010s). Study-wide context: Peripheral blood was collected before any treatment was given, at the time of initial diagnosis. Following sampling, methimazole starting at 30 mg daily was administered to hyperthyroidism patients, and high-dose intravenous methylprednisolone was administered to ophthalmopathy patients. The 95 to 100 discovery patients were divided at random into training and test sets in a 7:3 ratio. In total, approximately 140 blood samples were TCR-sequenced: some 40 ophthalmopathy, under 85 hyperthyroidism and approximately 17 hyperthyroidism-to-ophthalmopathy patients. To explore V-J signatures that separate ophthalmopathy from hyperthyroidism, a discovery set of about a hundred patients was enrolled, consisting of 43 with ophthalmopathy and approximately 57 with stable hyperthyroidism. In 6 or 7 hyperthyroidism patients, T-cell repertoires of thyroid tissue and blood were compared. To tell Graves' ophthalmopathy apart from Graves' hyperthyroidism, and to predict which patients would progress to ophthalmopathy, the study relied on TCR beta repertoire signatures. An independent validation cohort comprised 18 hyperthyroidism patients and about 16 patients who later progressed from hyperthyroidism to ophthalmopathy. Paper-wide results and their limitations: In validation, the model predicted ophthalmopathy progression with over 60% sensitivity and approximately 72% specificity; 12 predicted patients were CT-confirmed with GO in a median of about 7.1 months. Most expanded thyroid clonotypes with frequency above 0.001 were also detected in blood, suggesting blood repertoires may reflect the thyroid immune response. In cross-validation, the 13-signature model distinguished ophthalmopathy from stable hyperthyroidism with about 90% sensitivity and 81% to 82% specificity, while in the test set the corresponding values were around 79% and 71%. No statistical method was used to set the sample size in advance, and the investigators knew which group each participant was assigned to.

The CDR3 runs 14 residues from the cysteine to the phenylalanine. This entry keeps only the CDR3 DNA: 42 bases, framed from base 1. The germline V gene (reference sequence) gives CDR1 as LGHDT and CDR2 as YNNKEL. V trim: 3 bases; J trim: 5 bases; unmatched bases: 7. For repertoire sequencing, the TCR beta CDR3 regions were amplified from RNA transcripts. HTBI primers and the Qiagen OneStep RT-PCR kit were used in a first-round RT-PCR, which was followed by a second-round multiplex PCR, size selection and purification. Libraries were sequenced paired-end with 100 bp reads on an Illumina HiSeq2000. As for the original processing: SOAPnuke was used to process the reads, throwing out any read that had adapters, had uncalled bases, had a mean Phred below 15, or lacked an exact constant-primer or identifier match. High-quality paired reads were merged with COPE v1.2.5. Unique nucleotide sequences were defined as clonotypes and aligned to IMGT TRB V, D and J references using MiTCR v1.1. The analysis was limited to V-J combinations with a frequency above 0.0001, which together covered over 99% of the repertoires. For each V-J combination, a TCR clonal expansion and chaos score was defined as the ratio of F50 clonal expansion to chaos observed in the TCRdist matrix. Features were reduced by Welch's t-statistics and random forest to over 10 V-J combinations, which fed a naive Bayes classifier. The similarity between thyroid and blood repertoires was quantified using the Morisita-Horn index. TCRdb reran the public reads through fastp at Q25 and MiXCR, keeping productive beta chains. Rows merge per CDR3 protein into single entries with the most common DNA and genes. TCRdb, not the authors, supplied the V and J calls. A total of around 470,000 distinct CDR3 sequences appear in this sample, roughly an eighth of them only once. The ten most abundant clones make up more than 8.5% of the sample.

Patients with ophthalmopathy had moderately to severely active disease, with a Clinical Activity Score of 3 or more, a NOSPECS grade of 4 or more, and a disease duration of less than 3 months. Anyone with other autoimmune diseases, uncontrolled infections, pregnancy or lactation was excluded from the study. Diagnosis was based on clinical symptoms, serum thyroxine, TRAb, thyroid ultrasound and orbital computed tomography. PBMCs were isolated from roughly 10 ml of fresh peripheral blood by Ficoll-Paque density gradient centrifugation. Total RNA was extracted with Trizol reagent and quality-checked on an Agilent 2100 Bioanalyzer.

Sequencing was performed on blood. This sequence originates from a woman aged 25-40 years with Graves' ophthalmopathy. Donor details come from another sample of the same person, matched by shared clones. In this chain, TRBV3-1 is recombined with TRBJ2-7; 7 bases in the middle match TRBD1. The CDR3 amino acid sequence is: CASSHEGGRNEQYF. DNA sequence: TGTGCCAGCAGCCACGAAGGGGGCCGCAACGAGCAGTACTTC.